These 29 T cell receptor beta chains were sequenced from one sample in a study of control samples from healthy donors and cancer patients. Some clones are missing from TCRdb's copy, which holds only in-frame ones; the method was immunoSEQ multiplex PCR. The table includes some 120,000 clones, about 90% detected once. Input material: blood. These TCRs come from a man between 18 and 29 years old in good health.

This clone has just one count. A much larger clone differs by one base, so this may be a read error. The chain has TRBV11-3 and TRBJ2-7; no reliable D call. V was trimmed by 3 bases and J by 1 base, leaving 7 bases between them. Germline assignment: CDR1 SGHNT and CDR2 YENEEA. This CDR3 comprises 13 residues. CDR3 protein: CASSLGGSYEQYF. The CDR3 region has the DNA TGTGCCAGCAGCTTGGGCGGATCCTACGAGCAGTACTTC.

This clone occurred once. This chain joins TRBV7-9 and TRBJ1-4; D not resolved. The germline CDR1 and CDR2 sequences are SEHNR and FQNEAQ (reference sequence). V was clipped by 3 bases and J by 6 bases, with 11 bases between them. There are 14 residues in the CDR3. DNA of the CDR3: TGTGCCAGCAGCTTCGGCAGCGGGGATGAAAAACTGTTTTTT. Its translation: CASSFGSGDEKLFF.

V usage is TRBV19 and J usage is TRBJ2-6; no definite D call. The CDR3 has 15 amino acids. Per germline, CDR1 LNHDA and CDR2 SQIVND (reference sequence). Trimming stripped 7 bases from V and 0 bases from J, with 10 bases between. The CDR3 sequence: CASTASLSGANVLTF. The DNA for the CDR3 is TGTGCCAGTACGGCCAGTCTCTCTGGGGCCAACGTCCTGACTTTC. Based on the CDR3 plus reference TRBV19 and TRBJ2-6, the full variable domain is DGGITQSPKYLFRKEGQNVTLSCEQNLNHDAMYWYRQDPGQGLRLIYYSQIVNDFQKGDIAEGYSVSREKKESFPLTVTSAQKNPTAFYLCASTASLSGANVLTFGAGSRLTVL.

This chain connects TRBV7-9 to TRBJ2-1, with a possible D match to TRBD2 (6 bases). The ends were cut back, 2 bases at V and 7 bases at J, with 12 bases in the middle. This CDR3 contains 14 residues. Germline V gene data show CDR1 as SEHNR and CDR2 as FQNEAQ (reference sequence). The CDR3 loop is CASSLSLAVNEQFF. The DNA of the CDR3 is TGTGCCAGCAGCTTATCCTTAGCGGTAAATGAGCAGTTCTTC.

This clone was picked up one time. The chain is built from TRBV25-1 and TRBJ1-2; tentatively, D is TRBD1 (5 bases). This CDR3 comprises 14 residues. The V end lost 0 bases, the J end lost 1 base, and 6 bases lay between the germline ends. In germline, CDR1 is MGHDK, CDR2 SYGVNS. In nucleotides, the CDR3 is TGTGCCAGCAGTGAATATAGGGGTAACTATGGCTACACCTTC. Amino acid sequence: CASSEYRGNYGYTF.

The chain links TRBV2 to TRBJ1-2; D is undetermined. The CDR3 is made up of 12 amino acids. The V end lost 2 bases, the J end lost 7 bases, and 8 bases lay between the germline ends. CDR1 and CDR2 (germline): SNHLY, FYNNEI. CDR3 coding DNA: TGTGCCAGCAGTGAAAGTCTGGTTGGCTACACCTTC. This codes for CASSESLVGYTF.

The rearrangement joins TRBV5-4 to TRBJ2-2; weak D call: TRBD1 (5 bases). Trimming took off 5 bases at V and 4 bases at J, with 15 bases between the two ends. CDR3 length equals 15 residues. Per the germline V gene, CDR1 is SGHNT and CDR2 is YYREEE (reference sequence). CDR3 sequence (DNA): TGTGCCAGCAGTTACCTCCCACAGGTCACCGGGGAGCTGTTTTTT. Translation: CASSYLPQVTGELFF.

The V and J genes are TRBV15 and TRBJ1-4; possible D gene TRBD1, 6 bases. V was trimmed by 5 bases and J by 5 bases, leaving 15 bases between them. Germline assignment: CDR1 LNHNV and CDR2 YYDKDF (reference sequence). The length of the CDR3 is 15 residues. The CDR3 sequence: CATSRKGGGNEKLFF. The DNA of the CDR3 is TGTGCCACCAGCCGCAAGGGAGGGGGGAATGAAAAACTGTTTTTT.

The chain couples TRBV10-3 to TRBJ1-5, with a tentative D call TRBD1 (5 bases). The length of the CDR3 is 13 residues. V was cut by 5 bases and J by 4 bases, with 9 bases left in between. The germline CDR1 and CDR2 sequences are ENHRY and SYGVKD. CDR3 protein: CAISSQANQPQHF. In DNA form, the CDR3 reads TGTGCCATCAGTTCACAGGCAAATCAGCCCCAGCATTTT.

The gene calls are TRBV24-1 and TRBJ1-5; possibly TRBD1 for D (6 bases). Between the trimmed V and J ends, which lost 5 bases and 6 bases, there was a span of 10 bases. This CDR3 is 13 amino acids long. CDR1 is KGHDR and CDR2 is SFDVKD in the germline V gene. In nucleotides, the CDR3 is TGTGCCACCAGTGCAGGGGTAGGTCAGCCCCAGCATTTT. Protein sequence: CATSAGVGQPQHF.

This clone has a count of ten or more. The gene calls are TRBV4-3 and TRBJ1-4, with 9 bases matching TRBD1. Trimming cost V 3 bases and J 7 bases; bases outside gene matches: 9. Germline values: CDR1 LGHNA, CDR2 YSLEER. CDR3 length: 16 amino acids. The DNA of the CDR3 is TGCGCCAGCAGCCAGCACTCCGGGACAGGGAGTGAAAAACTGTTTTTT. Residues: CASSQHSGTGSEKLFF.

DNA of the CDR3: TGTGCCAGCACCATCGGACTAGCAGGCTACAATGAGCAGTTCTTC. It translates to CASTIGLAGYNEQFF. The chain recombines TRBV28 with TRBJ2-1; 8 nucleotides line up with TRBD2. The CDR3 is 15 residues long. V dropped 7 bases and J dropped 3; count of bases not matched to a gene: 8. CDR1 and CDR2 from the germline V gene are MDHEN and SYDVKM.

This chain links TRBV18 with TRBJ2-7, with D maybe TRBD1 (6 bases). The germline V and J ends were trimmed by 8 bases and 3 bases, with 14 bases remaining between them. CDR3 length: 13 residues. In germline, CDR1 is KGHSH, CDR2 LQKENI. CDR3 nucleotide sequence: TGTGCCAGCACCACAGGGAGTCTCTACGAGCAGTACTTC. Translated: CASTTGSLYEQYF. The full variable domain, in which reference TRBV18 and TRBJ2-7 provide the parts outside the CDR3, is NAGVMQNPRHLVRRRGQEARLRCSPMKGHSHVYWYRQLPEEGLKFMVYLQKENIIDESGMPKERFSAEFPKEGPSILRIQQVVRGDSAAYFCASTTGSLYEQYFGPGTRLTVT.

This clone was recorded only once. This rearrangement joins TRBV7-6 to TRBJ2-3; D may be TRBD1 (5 bases). Germline V CDR1 and CDR2: SGHVS, FNYEAQ. CDR3 length: 16 residues. V lost 5 bases, J lost 0 bases, and 15 bases lay in between. The CDR3 nucleotides read TGTGCCAGCAGCACCCCTTTTCAGGGAAGCACAGATACGCAGTATTTT. This translates into CASSTPFQGSTDTQYF.

The V gene is TRBV28, the J gene TRBJ1-2; D remains ambiguous. CDR1 MDHEN and CDR2 SYDVKM come from the germline V gene. The CDR3 covers 14 residues. V dropped 4 bases and J dropped 2 bases, with 11 bases sitting between them. CDR3 coding DNA: TGTGCCAGCAGTTCTCCGGGTACGAACTATGGCTACACCTTC. Translation: CASSSPGTNYGYTF.

The chain combines TRBV30 with TRBJ2-1; 10 bases line up with TRBD2. CDR3 length equals 18 residues. With 0 bases clipped from V and 8 bases from J, the junction kept 16 bases outside the gene matches. Germline V gene data show CDR1 as GTSNPN and CDR2 as SVGIG (reference sequence). The CDR3: CAWSVGRGLAEFLDEQFF. The CDR3, as DNA: TGTGCCTGGAGTGTAGGCCGAGGACTAGCGGAGTTTCTAGATGAGCAGTTCTTC.

The chain has TRBV15 and TRBJ1-5; TRBD1 is a possible D gene (5 bases). Germline V gene data show CDR1 as LNHNV and CDR2 as YYDKDF (reference sequence). The V and J ends lost 5 bases and 6 bases respectively, with 14 bases between them. The CDR3 contains 14 residues. CDR3 sequence (DNA): TGTGCCACCAGCGGACGACAGATAGGTCAGCCCCAGCATTTT. Translating gives CATSGRQIGQPQHF.

V and J are TRBV5-4 and TRBJ2-1; the D call may be TRBD1 or TRBD2 (6 bases each). CDR3 length: 16 amino acids. The germline CDR1 and CDR2 sequences are SGHNT and YYREEE (reference sequence). Deletions cut 0 bases from V and 2 bases from J, with 12 bases between. For the CDR3, the DNA is TGTGCCAGCAGCTTGGCCGGGGGCGGACCCTACAATGAGCAGTTCTTC. Protein: CASSLAGGGPYNEQFF.

The rearrangement links TRBV12-3 or TRBV12-4 to TRBJ2-1; D is ambiguous. The CDR3 loop spans 11 amino acids. V was trimmed by 3 bases and J by 6 bases, leaving 3 bases between them. CDR3: CASSFSNEQFF. The DNA for the CDR3 is TGTGCCAGCAGTTTCAGCAATGAGCAGTTCTTC.

The chain joins TRBV7-9 to TRBJ2-7, with 8 bases matching TRBD1. This CDR3 spans 17 amino acids. J was trimmed by 4 bases and V by 5 bases; bases with no gene match: 16. Germline V gene sequence: CDR1 SEHNR, CDR2 FQNEAQ (reference sequence). CDR3 in DNA: TGTGCCAGCAGCCCCCTCCACTCCCGGGACAGGATGTACGAGCAGTACTTC. This translates into CASSPLHSRDRMYEQYF.

Relative to its sample, this clone is medium-sized. CDR3 nucleotide sequence: TGTGCCAGCAGTTGGCACAATGAGCAGTTCTTC. Protein: CASSWHNEQFF. This rearrangement joins TRBV6-5 to TRBJ2-1; D is unresolved. From germline, CDR1 is MNHEY and CDR2 SVGAGI. Trimming removed 4 bases at V and 5 bases at J, with 3 bases between. The CDR3 extends over 11 amino acids.

V usage is TRBV3-1 (or the pseudogene TRBV3-2) and J usage is TRBJ1-1; the D is unclear. Trimming took 3 bases from V and 3 from J, leaving 11 bases between them. The CDR3 covers 14 residues. Germline CDR1 LGHDT, CDR2 YNNKEL (reference sequence). For the CDR3, the DNA is TGTGCCAGCAGCCAGGAAGGGTGGGACACTGAAGCTTTCTTT. Amino acid sequence: CASSQEGWDTEAFF.

This chain uses TRBV5-8 with TRBJ1-1; no reliable D call. V was shortened by 1 base and J by 0 bases, with 19 bases between the two germline ends. The CDR3 totals 18 residues. Germline V gives CDR1 SGHTS, CDR2 YDEGEE. This chain's CDR3 is CASSLSFLVRNMNTEAFF. The CDR3 DNA sequence: TGTGCCAGCAGCTTGTCTTTTCTCGTCCGGAACATGAACACTGAAGCTTTCTTT.

This sequence joins TRBV7-2 and TRBJ2-6; D is undetermined. Germline CDR1 is SGHTA and CDR2 is FQGNSA. The CDR3 covers 12 residues. Trimming took off 11 bases at V and 4 bases at J, with 9 bases between the two ends. CDR3 bases: TGTGCCTGCACGAGCGGGGCCAACGTCCTGACTTTC. Its protein product is CACTSGANVLTF. The variable domain in full, completed from reference TRBV7-2 and TRBJ2-6, reads GAGVSQSPSNKVTEKGKDVELRCDPISGHTALYWYRQSLGQGLEFLIYFQGNSAPDKSGLPSDRFSAERTGGSVSTLTIQRTQQEDSAVYLCACTSGANVLTFGAGSRLTVL.

The V gene is TRBV28, the J gene TRBJ2-7, with 8 bases identical to TRBD1. Germline-derived CDR1 and CDR2 are MDHEN and SYDVKM. Trimming took 6 bases from V and 3 from J; bases not matched to a gene: 13. The CDR3 is 16 residues long. The CDR3 nucleotides are TGTGCCAGCAGCCGGACAGGGCTCGGGCCTTACTACGAGCAGTACTTC. It is translated as CASSRTGLGPYYEQYF. Using reference TRBV28 and TRBJ2-7 for the parts outside the CDR3, the full variable domain is DVKVTQSSRYLVKRTGEKVFLECVQDMDHENMFWYRQDPGLGLRLIYFSYDVKMKEKGDIPEGYSVSREKKERFSLILESASTNQTSMYLCASSRTGLGPYYEQYFGPGTRLTVT.

This chain uses TRBV3-1 (or the pseudogene TRBV3-2) with TRBJ2-7; 13 bases match TRBD2. V was clipped by 4 bases and J by 8 bases; unmatched bases: 8. CDR3 length equals 15 residues. The germline V gene encodes CDR1 LGHDT and CDR2 YNNKEL (reference sequence). The CDR3 here is CASSRPTSGGRQQYF. CDR3 bases: TGTGCCAGCAGCCGCCCGACTAGCGGGGGGCGTCAGCAGTACTTC.

This sequence joins TRBV5-1 and TRBJ2-5; D gene uncertain. This CDR3 contains 12 residues. Germline V gene sequence: CDR1 SGHRS, CDR2 YFSETQ. V lost 0 bases to trimming and J lost 5 bases, with 5 bases between them. This CDR3 reads CASSLGRETQYF. CDR3 coding DNA: TGCGCCAGCAGCTTGGGGCGGGAGACCCAGTACTTC.

The J gene is TRBJ2-1, the V gene TRBV12-3 or TRBV12-4, with 8 bases lining up with TRBD2. V was pared by 6 bases and J by 10 bases, with 2 bases of the junction left unmatched. The CDR3 is 11 residues long. DNA for the CDR3: TGTGCCAGCAGGGTAGCGGGAGAGCAGTTCTTC. Translating gives CASRVAGEQFF.

As DNA, the CDR3 is TGTGCCAGCAGCTTAGCGCTAGGGGGGAGGTCCTACGAGCAGTACTTC. Amino acid sequence: CASSLALGGRSYEQYF. V is TRBV7-9 and J is TRBJ2-7, with D tentatively TRBD1 or TRBD2 (6 bases each). This CDR3 has 16 residues. Germline values: CDR1 SEHNR, CDR2 FQNEAQ (reference sequence). Trimming cost V 0 bases and J 1 base, with 13 bases left between them.